This T cell receptor (beta chain) comes out of a study of T cell changes during pregnancy in multiple sclerosis. Assay: immunoSEQ multiplex PCR; the TCRdb copy retains only in-frame clones and omits some. The sample lists 70,000 to 75,000 clones, around 90% occurring once. Trimming took off 5 bases at V and 3 bases at J, with 11 bases between the two ends. The CDR3 runs 14 residues. Germline assignment: CDR1 MNHEY and CDR2 SMNVEV (reference sequence). The sample here was peripheral blood, taken in the second trimester of pregnancy. V is TRBV27 and J is TRBJ2-1; D gene unclear. This receptor was obtained from a female donor in good health, enrolled as a control in a pregnancy study. The CDR3 DNA sequence: TGTGCCAGCAGTCCCCAGATTCTCTACAATGAGCAGTTCTTC. The encoded protein is CASSPQILYNEQFF.